This T cell receptor (beta chain) was identified during a study of blood T cell repertoires in COVID-19. Study in general: The origin of the acute and convalescent COVID-19 samples was the United States, Italy and Spain. The analysed material was cDNA or gDNA that came from T cells, B-cell-depleted T cells, or PBMCs.

In the authors' workflow: Reference gene primer amplification yielded estimated nucleated cell counts. Profiling relied on immunoSEQ multiplex PCR, and the TCRdb table lists in-frame clones only, not all of them. V, J and clone size derive from that table, while D and trimming were established from the DNA sequence. Here the sample spans about 250,000 clones, 86% being singletons. The CDR3 has 13 residues. The germline V and J ends were trimmed by 2 bases and 4 bases, with 8 bases remaining between them. CDR1 is GTSNPN and CDR2 is SVGIG in the germline V gene (reference sequence). The receptor's source is a woman of 80 years or more with COVID-19, enrolled during active disease. V and J are TRBV30 and TRBJ1-4; the D is unclear. The sample consisted of peripheral blood. The CDR3: CAWSRDLNEKLFF. As DNA, the CDR3 is TGTGCCTGGAGTCGGGATCTTAATGAAAAACTGTTTTTT.